A selection of T cell receptor beta chains follows, all from one sample in a study of cytomegalovirus exposure and HLA in healthy donors. The assay was immunoSEQ multiplex PCR, and TCRdb's table has in-frame clones only and misses some. The table has approximately 220,000 clones, over 70% seen once; the top ten hold more than 12%. The sample was PBMCs. The receptors stem from a woman aged 25 to 39 in good health and CMV-seropositive. Both conserved end residues are part of each CDR3. The D gene is left open where the match is weak. Size tells how often a clone was seen (once, few, many) or the class of an expanded clone, and some rows leave it out.

abundance	d_gene	j_gene	v_gene	CDR3aa	CDR3nt
-	-	TRBJ2-1	TRBV27	CASSSSVREQFF	TGTGCCAGCAGTTCTAGTGTTCGTGAGCAGTTCTTC
-	-	TRBJ1-5	TRBV27	CASSLVGIRGQPQHF	TGTGCCAGCAGTTTAGTGGGAATCCGCGGGCAGCCCCAGCATTTT
once	TRBD1	TRBJ1-3	TRBV11-2	CASGTDTLNTIYF	TGTGCCAGCGGGACAGACACATTAAACACCATATATTTT
once	-	TRBJ1-5	TRBV10-3	CAISENRADQPQHF	TGTGCCATCAGTGAGAACAGGGCAGATCAGCCCCAGCATTTT
-	-	TRBJ2-2	TRBV27	CASSLRAGELFF	TGTGCCAGCAGTTTAAGGGCCGGGGAGCTGTTTTTT
-	-	TRBJ2-1	TRBV27	CASSSPRKGYNEQFF	TGTGCCAGCAGTTCGCCCCGGAAGGGGTACAATGAGCAGTTCTTC
-	-	TRBJ1-2	TRBV6-5	CASRAEGFYGYTF	TGTGCCAGCAGGGCGGAGGGATTCTATGGCTACACCTTC
-	TRBD2	TRBJ2-7	TRBV25-1	CASSSTGTSGVYEQYF	TGTGCCAGCAGTTCAACCGGGACTAGCGGGGTTTACGAGCAGTACTTC
few	TRBD1	TRBJ2-7	TRBV27	CASSRDRDSYEQYF	TGTGCCAGCAGTCGGGACAGGGACAGCTACGAGCAGTACTTC
-	TRBD1	TRBJ2-7	TRBV7-9	CASSFPGTGREQYF	TGTGCCAGCAGCTTTCCCGGGACAGGGCGCGAGCAGTACTTC
-	TRBD1	TRBJ2-3	TRBV4-1	CASSDRGQGLKDTQYF	TGCGCCAGCAGCGACCGTGGACAGGGGCTTAAAGATACGCAGTATTTT
-	-	TRBJ2-1	TRBV30	CAWSVQGDNEQFF	TGTGCCTGGAGTGTACAGGGTGACAATGAGCAGTTCTTC
-	TRBD2	TRBJ2-7	TRBV6-4	CASSTSARRVLKQYF	TGTGCCAGCAGCACTAGCGCCCGGAGGGTATTGAAGCAGTACTTC
-	-	TRBJ2-1	TRBV5-1	CASSLGGEQFF	TGCGCCAGCAGCTTGGGAGGCGAGCAGTTCTTC
-	TRBD1	TRBJ2-5	TRBV5-1	CASSPTGGGETQYF	TGCGCCAGCAGCCCGACAGGGGGAGGAGAGACCCAGTACTTC
few	TRBD1	TRBJ2-7	TRBV6-5	CASRQGQDSYEQYF	TGTGCCAGCAGACAAGGACAGGACTCCTACGAGCAGTACTTC
-	-	TRBJ1-2	TRBV27	CASSFRQGFGGYTF	TGTGCCAGCAGTTTCCGTCAGGGGTTTGGCGGCTACACCTTC
-	-	TRBJ2-5	TRBV7-2	CASSLARGEETQYF	TGTGCCAGCAGCTTAGCCCGGGGAGAGGAGACCCAGTACTTC
once	TRBD2	TRBJ2-3	TRBV10-3	CAISGLAHTQYF	TGTGCCATCTCCGGACTAGCGCATACGCAGTATTTT
-	-	TRBJ1-5	TRBV19	CASTRSYSNQPQHF	TGTGCCAGTACGCGGTCCTATAGCAATCAGCCCCAGCATTTT
-	-	TRBJ2-7	TRBV4-1	CASSHPRGAGESYEQYF	TGCGCCAGCAGCCATCCCCGGGGCGCAGGGGAGTCCTACGAGCAGTACTTC
-	-	TRBJ2-5	TRBV6-1	CASSSAGAETQYF	TGTGCCAGCAGTTCAGCAGGGGCAGAGACCCAGTACTTC
-	TRBD1	TRBJ1-2	TRBV7-2	CASSPRTGGDGYTF	TGTGCCAGCAGCCCCAGGACAGGGGGCGATGGCTACACCTTC
-	TRBD2	TRBJ2-7	TRBV6-5	CASSYVAGVFNEQYF	TGTGCCAGCAGTTACGTAGCGGGAGTATTCAACGAGCAGTACTTC
-	TRBD1	TRBJ1-4	TRBV7-9	CASSRDRGGEKLFF	TGTGCCAGCAGCCGGGACAGGGGTGGTGAAAAACTGTTTTTT
few	-	TRBJ2-1	TRBV9	CASSQGFSYNEQFF	TGTGCCAGCAGCCAGGGGTTTTCCTACAATGAGCAGTTCTTC
once	TRBD2	TRBJ2-3	TRBV7-2	CASSSVSGSAKDTQYF	TGTGCCAGCAGCTCCGTTAGCGGGAGTGCAAAAGATACGCAGTATTTT
few	-	TRBJ1-1	TRBV4-3	CASTASYGENTEAFF	TGCGCCAGCACCGCCTCTTACGGGGAGAACACTGAAGCTTTCTTT
-	-	TRBJ1-2	TRBV9	CASSVDPRDKITPYTF	TGTGCCAGCAGCGTAGACCCCCGGGACAAAATAACACCCTACACCTTC
-	TRBD2	TRBJ2-1	TRBV30	CAWSSFGSGREFF	TGTGCCTGGAGCTCCTTCGGTAGCGGGAGGGAGTTCTTC
-	-	TRBJ1-5	TRBV2	CASRRGTAGNQPQHF	TGTGCCAGCAGACGCGGGACTGCCGGTAATCAGCCCCAGCATTTT
-	-	TRBJ1-1	TRBV6-5	CASSFGTTTEAFF	TGTGCCAGCAGCTTCGGAACTACGACTGAAGCTTTCTTT
-	TRBD2	TRBJ2-7	TRBV4-1	CASSQSGGPGYEQYF	TGCGCCAGCAGCCAATCGGGGGGGCCCGGGTACGAGCAGTACTTC
-	-	TRBJ2-5	TRBV30	CAWSVSEETQYF	TGTGCCTGGAGTGTTTCGGAAGAGACCCAGTACTTC
-	-	TRBJ2-3	TRBV11-3	CASSSLAEERGTDTQYF	TGTGCCAGCAGCTCGTTAGCGGAGGAGAGAGGCACAGATACGCAGTATTTT
-	-	TRBJ1-1	TRBV7-6	CASSKSGQNTEAFF	TGTGCCAGCAGCAAATCAGGGCAGAACACTGAAGCTTTCTTT
-	-	TRBJ1-3	TRBV30	CAWSPSPGGQSGNTIYF	TGTGCCTGGAGTCCGTCTCCAGGAGGACAGTCTGGAAACACCATATATTTT
-	-	TRBJ1-5	TRBV6-5	CATPGRVGNQPQHF	TGTGCCACCCCGGGCCGGGTGGGGAATCAGCCCCAGCATTTT
-	TRBD1	TRBJ1-5	TRBV5-6	CASSYRTGGLVLSNQPQHF	TGTGCCAGCAGCTATCGGACAGGGGGTTTGGTATTGAGCAATCAGCCCCAGCATTTT
-	TRBD1	TRBJ1-1	TRBV11-2	CATRDRGLYTEAFF	TGTGCCACCCGTGACAGGGGTTTGTACACTGAAGCTTTCTTT
-	-	TRBJ2-7	TRBV6-1	CASSGGAQYF	TGTGCCAGCAGTGGAGGGGCCCAGTACTTC
once	-	TRBJ2-1	TRBV20-1	CSARSGREQFF	TGCAGTGCTAGATCGGGGAGGGAGCAGTTCTTC
-	-	TRBJ1-1	TRBV29-1	CSVGAGTMLGMNTEAFF	TGCAGCGTTGGGGCCGGGACAATGCTGGGTATGAACACTGAAGCTTTCTTT
-	-	TRBJ2-1	TRBV6-5	CASSRVQVNNEQFF	TGTGCCAGCAGCCGAGTTCAGGTAAACAATGAGCAGTTCTTC
-	-	TRBJ1-5	TRBV6-1	CASSEHFTDQPQHF	TGTGCCAGCAGTGAACACTTTACCGATCAGCCCCAGCATTTT
-	TRBD2	TRBJ2-2	TRBV25-1	CASSDSGRAAGELFF	TGTGCCAGCAGTGATAGCGGGAGGGCCGCCGGGGAGCTGTTTTTT
-	-	TRBJ1-1	TRBV27	CASSSQGTGTEAFF	TGTGCCAGCAGTTCACAGGGTACGGGCACTGAAGCTTTCTTT
many	TRBD1	TRBJ1-4	TRBV19	CASSPPAGGREKLFF	TGTGCCAGTAGTCCCCCAGCAGGGGGGAGGGAAAAACTGTTTTTT
-	TRBD1	TRBJ2-5	TRBV29-1	CSVSGTGGLGQETQYF	TGCAGCGTCTCCGGGACAGGGGGACTGGGCCAAGAGACCCAGTACTTC
few	-	TRBJ1-1	TRBV19	CASEWTPNTEAFF	TGTGCCAGTGAGTGGACCCCGAACACTGAAGCTTTCTTT
-	TRBD1	TRBJ1-4	TRBV4-1	CASSQQGTEGKLFF	TGCGCCAGCAGCCAACAGGGGACAGAGGGAAAACTGTTTTTT
-	-	TRBJ2-1	TRBV29-1	CSALINLAYNEQFF	TGCAGCGCCCTGATCAACCTGGCCTACAATGAGCAGTTCTTC
-	-	TRBJ1-5	TRBV28	CASSFWAEGSGNQPQHF	TGTGCCAGCAGTTTCTGGGCCGAAGGCAGCGGCAATCAGCCCCAGCATTTT
-	TRBD1	TRBJ1-2	TRBV6-5	CASSTPGQGAFYTF	TGTGCCAGCAGTACTCCGGGACAGGGGGCTTTCTACACCTTC
-	TRBD2	TRBJ2-3	TRBV30	CAWRIAGEKDTQYF	TGTGCCTGGAGGATAGCGGGGGAGAAGGATACGCAGTATTTT
-	-	TRBJ1-4	TRBV30	CAWNRGTTNEKLFF	TGTGCCTGGAATAGGGGGACAACTAATGAAAAACTGTTTTTT
-	TRBD1	TRBJ2-7	TRBV10-3	CAIRRDSVYEQYF	TGTGCCATCAGGAGGGACAGCGTCTACGAGCAGTACTTC
-	TRBD1	TRBJ1-1	TRBV19	CAIFRDRESNTEAFF	TGTGCCATCTTCCGGGACAGGGAGTCAAACACTGAAGCTTTCTTT